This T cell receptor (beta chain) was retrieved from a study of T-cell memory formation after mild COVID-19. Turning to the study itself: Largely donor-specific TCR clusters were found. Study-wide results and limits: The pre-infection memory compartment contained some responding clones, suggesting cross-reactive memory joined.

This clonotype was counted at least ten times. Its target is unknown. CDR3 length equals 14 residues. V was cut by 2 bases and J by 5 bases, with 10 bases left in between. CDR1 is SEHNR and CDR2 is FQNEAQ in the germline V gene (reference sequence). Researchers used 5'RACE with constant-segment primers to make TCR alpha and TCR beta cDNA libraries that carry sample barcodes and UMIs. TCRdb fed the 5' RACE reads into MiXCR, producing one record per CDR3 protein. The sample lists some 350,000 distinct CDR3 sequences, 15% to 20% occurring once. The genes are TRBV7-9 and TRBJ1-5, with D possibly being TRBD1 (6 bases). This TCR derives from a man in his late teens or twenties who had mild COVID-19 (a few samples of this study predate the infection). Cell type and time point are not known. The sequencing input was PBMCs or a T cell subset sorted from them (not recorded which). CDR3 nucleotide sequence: TGTGCCAGCAGCTTATTGGGGGCTGATCAGCCCCAGCATTTT. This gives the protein CASSLLGADQPQHF. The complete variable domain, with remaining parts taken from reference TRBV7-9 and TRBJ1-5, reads DTGVSQNPRHKITKRGQNVTFRCDPISEHNRLYWYRQTLGQGPEFLTYFQNEAQLEKSRLLSDRFSAERPKGSFSTLEIQRTEQGDSAMYLCASSLLGADQPQHFGDGTRLSIL.